The 9 T cell receptor beta chains given below trace back to one sample, sequenced in a study of blood T cell repertoires in COVID-19. Produced via immunoSEQ multiplex PCR; TCRdb's table is partial and in-frame only. The table shows fewer than 400,000 clones, with roughly 90% occurring only once. The sequencing sample was made of peripheral blood. Receptors originate from a woman aged 25 to 39 with COVID-19, enrolled during active disease.

This rearrangement joins TRBV5-1 to TRBJ2-7, with 7 bases lining up with TRBD2. The CDR3 contains 15 residues. In germline, CDR1 is SGHRS, CDR2 YFSETQ. V shed 1 base and J 2 bases; nucleotides not matched to a gene: 6. CDR3 DNA: TGCGCCAGCAGCTTGAGCGGGCTAGCGGCCTACGAGCAGTACTTC. Residues: CASSLSGLAAYEQYF.

V usage is TRBV2 and J usage is TRBJ2-2; 11 bases are shared with TRBD2. V shed 7 bases and J 1 base; nucleotides not matched to a gene: 2. Germline lookup yields CDR1 SNHLY and CDR2 FYNNEI. The CDR3 consists of 15 residues. The CDR3 sequence: CASTGLAGNTGELFF. In DNA, the CDR3 is TGTGCCAGCACAGGACTAGCGGGGAACACCGGGGAGCTGTTTTTT.

This clone occurred a few times. The gene calls are TRBV28 and TRBJ1-1; D unclear. The CDR3 totals 14 residues. Trimming removed 1 base from V and 1 base from J, with 7 bases in between. Germline CDR1 and CDR2: MDHEN and SYDVKM. The CDR3 loop reads CASSLSRPNTEAFF. The CDR3 DNA sequence: TGTGCCAGCAGTTTATCCAGGCCGAACACTGAAGCTTTCTTT. Combining the CDR3 with reference TRBV28 and TRBJ1-1 gives the whole variable domain DVKVTQSSRYLVKRTGEKVFLECVQDMDHENMFWYRQDPGLGLRLIYFSYDVKMKEKGDIPEGYSVSREKKERFSLILESASTNQTSMYLCASSLSRPNTEAFFGQGTRLTVV.

The V call is TRBV7-9, the J call TRBJ2-7, with a possible D match to TRBD2 (7 bases). CDR1 SEHNR and CDR2 FQNEAQ come from the germline V gene (reference sequence). Deletions cut 1 base from V and 2 bases from J, with 21 bases between. The CDR3 length is 18 residues. CDR3 in DNA: TGTGCCAGCAGCTTAGTAGGGGGGATCCTAGCGGAGGCCTACGAGCAGTACTTC. Protein product: CASSLVGGILAEAYEQYF.

V is TRBV10-3 and J is TRBJ2-3, with 10 nucleotides matching TRBD2. V lost 6 bases to trimming and J lost 7 bases; unmatched junction nucleotides: 7. Germline CDR1 reads ENHRY; CDR2 reads SYGVKD. There are 14 residues in the CDR3. CDR3 region: CAIRAGTSDYTQYF. CDR3 in DNA: TGTGCCATCAGGGCCGGGACTAGCGATTATACGCAGTATTTT.

CDR3 DNA: TGTGCCAGTAGTTCAGGACTAGCGGGAGCAGAGACCCAGTACTTC. As protein: CASSSGLAGAETQYF. The chain recombines TRBV19 with TRBJ2-5; 13 bases fit TRBD2. CDR1 LNHDA and CDR2 SQIVND come from the germline V gene (reference sequence). J was trimmed by 4 bases and V by 5 bases; bases with no gene match: 4. The CDR3 covers 15 residues. Full variable domain (rest looked up from reference TRBV19 and TRBJ2-5): DGGITQSPKYLFRKEGQNVTLSCEQNLNHDAMYWYRQDPGQGLRLIYYSQIVNDFQKGDIAEGYSVSREKKESFPLTVTSAQKNPTAFYLCASSSGLAGAETQYFGPGTRLLVL.

The chain couples TRBV2 to TRBJ2-1, with TRBD2 identical over 13 bases. CDR1 and CDR2 from the germline V gene are SNHLY and FYNNEI. V dropped 2 bases and J dropped 4; count of bases not matched to a gene: 2. CDR3 length: 16 amino acids. The CDR3 DNA reads as TGTGCCAGCAGTGAAAGGACTAGCGGGAGATACAATGAGCAGTTCTTC. It specifies CASSERTSGRYNEQFF.

The J gene is TRBJ2-3, the V gene TRBV5-1; 8 bases match TRBD2. J was trimmed by 0 bases and V by 3 bases; bases with no gene match: 6. The CDR3 has 16 residues. Germline-derived CDR1 and CDR2 are SGHRS and YFSETQ. Here the CDR3 reads CASSYGTRGSTDTQYF. The CDR3 coding sequence is TGCGCCAGCAGCTACGGGACTAGAGGTAGCACAGATACGCAGTATTTT.

The genes are TRBV3-1 (or the pseudogene TRBV3-2) and TRBJ2-7, with 8 positions matching TRBD1. Per the germline V gene, CDR1 is LGHDT and CDR2 is YNNKEL (reference sequence). V shed 3 bases, J shed 3 bases, and the junction held 1 base outside the gene matches. The CDR3 length is 13 residues. The CDR3: CASSQGQVYEQYF. CDR3 bases: TGTGCCAGCAGCCAGGGACAGGTCTACGAGCAGTACTTC.